Listed below are T cell receptor beta chains from one sample, sequenced in a study of control samples from healthy donors and cancer patients. Assay used: immunoSEQ multiplex PCR; TCRdb lists only in-frame clones, some missing. The table includes about 150,000 clones, 94% detected once. Material: blood. The receptor set was obtained from a man aged 40-50 years in good health. Both conserved end residues are part of each CDR3. The order of the fields is D gene, J gene, V gene, clone size, CDR3 length, CDR3 protein, CDR3 DNA. A D gene is named only where the DNA matches it firmly. Clone size appears in some rows only: once, few, many, or a class for an expanded clone.

d_gene: .; j_gene: TRBJ1-2; v_gene: TRBV30; abundance: .; len: 13; CDR3aa: CAWAILGRDGYTF; CDR3nt: TGTGCCTGGGCAATTTTGGGGCGGGATGGCTACACCTTC
d_gene: .; j_gene: TRBJ1-2; v_gene: TRBV30; abundance: once; len: 12; CDR3aa: CASKEDFYGYTF; CDR3nt: TGTGCCTCCAAGGAGGACTTCTATGGCTACACCTTC
d_gene: .; j_gene: TRBJ2-5; v_gene: TRBV28; abundance: .; len: 13; CDR3aa: CASSPPGQETQYF; CDR3nt: TGTGCCAGCAGTCCCCCCGGCCAAGAGACCCAGTACTTC
d_gene: TRBD1; j_gene: TRBJ2-1; v_gene: TRBV5-5; abundance: once; len: 15; CDR3aa: CASSSRGGAGNEQFF; CDR3nt: TGTGCCAGCAGCTCCCGAGGGGGCGCGGGCAATGAGCAGTTCTTC
d_gene: TRBD1; j_gene: TRBJ2-1; v_gene: TRBV3-1/TRBV3-2; abundance: .; len: 14; CDR3aa: CASNYRGSGVEQFF; CDR3nt: TGTGCCAGCAATTACAGGGGGTCGGGTGTTGAGCAGTTCTTC
d_gene: .; j_gene: TRBJ1-3; v_gene: TRBV28; abundance: once; len: 16; CDR3aa: CASSFRAGASGNTIYF; CDR3nt: TGTGCCAGCAGTTTCCGCGCAGGGGCATCTGGAAACACCATATATTTT
d_gene: TRBD1; j_gene: TRBJ2-2; v_gene: TRBV27; abundance: .; len: 14; CDR3aa: CASSPGTATGELFF; CDR3nt: TGTGCCAGCAGTCCCGGGACAGCCACCGGGGAGCTGTTTTTT
d_gene: .; j_gene: TRBJ2-7; v_gene: TRBV5-1; abundance: .; len: 12; CDR3aa: CASSLDWGRQYF; CDR3nt: TGCGCCAGCAGCTTGGATTGGGGTAGGCAGTACTTC
d_gene: .; j_gene: TRBJ1-2; v_gene: TRBV14; abundance: .; len: 14; CDR3aa: CASSQTGTPTSYTF; CDR3nt: TGTGCCAGCAGCCAAACCGGGACGCCCACGAGCTACACCTTC
d_gene: .; j_gene: TRBJ1-1; v_gene: TRBV27; abundance: .; len: 13; CDR3aa: CASSLYGNTEAFF; CDR3nt: TGTGCCAGCAGTTTATACGGAAACACTGAAGCTTTCTTT
d_gene: TRBD1; j_gene: TRBJ1-6; v_gene: TRBV24-1; abundance: .; len: 15; CDR3aa: CATRPADRPNSPLHF; CDR3nt: TGTGCCACCAGACCCGCGGACAGGCCAAATTCACCCCTCCACTTT
d_gene: TRBD2; j_gene: TRBJ2-1; v_gene: TRBV19; abundance: .; len: 15; CDR3aa: CASSKAGGPVNEQFF; CDR3nt: TGTGCCAGTAGTAAGGCGGGGGGGCCGGTAAATGAGCAGTTCTTC
d_gene: TRBD2; j_gene: TRBJ2-3; v_gene: TRBV5-1; abundance: .; len: 15; CDR3aa: CASSLVLAGTDTQYF; CDR3nt: TGCGCCAGCAGCTTGGTCCTAGCGGGGACAGATACGCAGTATTTT
d_gene: .; j_gene: TRBJ2-1; v_gene: TRBV7-8; abundance: .; len: 13; CDR3aa: CASSLFGGIEQFF; CDR3nt: TGTGCCAGCAGCTTATTTGGTGGCATTGAGCAGTTCTTC
d_gene: TRBD1; j_gene: TRBJ1-1; v_gene: TRBV7-9; abundance: .; len: 14; CDR3aa: CASSLGTGNTEAFF; CDR3nt: TGTGCCAGCAGCTTAGGGACAGGGAACACTGAAGCTTTCTTT
d_gene: .; j_gene: TRBJ1-6; v_gene: TRBV3-1/TRBV3-2; abundance: .; len: 11; CDR3aa: CASSQNMALHF; CDR3nt: TGTGCCAGCAGCCAAAATATGGCCCTCCACTTT
d_gene: .; j_gene: TRBJ1-1; v_gene: TRBV4-2; abundance: once; len: 13; CDR3aa: CASSHEGITEAFF; CDR3nt: TGTGCCAGCAGCCATGAGGGGATCACTGAAGCTTTCTTT
d_gene: .; j_gene: TRBJ1-2; v_gene: TRBV27; abundance: .; len: 16; CDR3aa: CASSPQVSNSGGGYTF; CDR3nt: TGTGCCAGCAGTCCGCAAGTATCCAACTCCGGCGGCGGCTACACCTTC
d_gene: .; j_gene: TRBJ2-2; v_gene: TRBV19; abundance: .; len: 13; CDR3aa: CASSIGPTGELFF; CDR3nt: TGTGCCAGTAGTATAGGACCCACCGGGGAGCTGTTTTTT
d_gene: .; j_gene: TRBJ1-4; v_gene: TRBV5-4; abundance: .; len: 15; CDR3aa: CASSLGGDGDEKLFF; CDR3nt: TGTGCCAGCAGCTTGGGGGGGGACGGTGATGAAAAACTGTTTTTT
d_gene: .; j_gene: TRBJ1-1; v_gene: TRBV6-1; abundance: once; len: 17; CDR3aa: CASSERGGAVGNTEAFF; CDR3nt: TGTGCCAGCAGTGAAAGGGGTGGGGCTGTCGGGAACACTGAAGCTTTCTTT
d_gene: TRBD1; j_gene: TRBJ1-2; v_gene: TRBV7-2; abundance: .; len: 15; CDR3aa: CASSPSGQANYGYTF; CDR3nt: TGTGCCAGCAGCCCCTCGGGACAGGCCAACTATGGCTACACCTTC
d_gene: .; j_gene: TRBJ1-4; v_gene: TRBV18; abundance: .; len: 14; CDR3aa: CASSPGAWDEKLFF; CDR3nt: TGTGCCAGCTCACCGGGGGCGTGGGATGAAAAACTGTTTTTT
d_gene: TRBD1; j_gene: TRBJ1-6; v_gene: TRBV9; abundance: .; len: 16; CDR3aa: CASSPRDRGSYSPLHF; CDR3nt: TGTGCCAGCAGCCCGAGGGACAGGGGGTCTTATTCACCCCTCCACTTT
d_gene: .; j_gene: TRBJ1-5; v_gene: TRBV27; abundance: once; len: 14; CDR3aa: CASSLALSNQPQHF; CDR3nt: TGTGCCAGCAGTTTAGCCCTTAGCAATCAGCCCCAGCATTTT
d_gene: TRBD1; j_gene: TRBJ1-2; v_gene: TRBV27; abundance: .; len: 13; CDR3aa: CASSGTGNYGYTF; CDR3nt: TGTGCCAGCTCCGGGACAGGGAACTATGGCTACACCTTC
d_gene: .; j_gene: TRBJ1-5; v_gene: TRBV19; abundance: .; len: 12; CDR3aa: CASSMGNQPQHF; CDR3nt: TGTGCCAGTAGTATGGGCAATCAGCCCCAGCATTTT
d_gene: TRBD1; j_gene: TRBJ1-1; v_gene: TRBV18; abundance: .; len: 14; CDR3aa: CASSTAGGGTEAFF; CDR3nt: TGTGCCAGCTCAACTGCAGGGGGCGGAACTGAAGCTTTCTTT
d_gene: TRBD2; j_gene: TRBJ2-3; v_gene: TRBV6-5; abundance: .; len: 14; CDR3aa: CASSSRTRTDTQYF; CDR3nt: TGTGCCAGCAGTTCCCGGACTAGGACCGATACGCAGTATTTT
d_gene: .; j_gene: TRBJ2-7; v_gene: TRBV27; abundance: .; len: 14; CDR3aa: CASSLSGTSYEQYF; CDR3nt: TGTGCCAGCAGTTTATCGGGGACATCCTACGAGCAGTACTTC
d_gene: TRBD1; j_gene: TRBJ1-5; v_gene: TRBV5-3; abundance: .; len: 17; CDR3aa: CARSSMTGGRGNQPQHF; CDR3nt: TGTGCCAGAAGCTCCATGACAGGGGGCAGAGGCAATCAGCCCCAGCATTTT
d_gene: .; j_gene: TRBJ1-2; v_gene: TRBV27; abundance: .; len: 15; CDR3aa: CASSLKGSVGYGYTF; CDR3nt: TGTGCCAGCAGTTTAAAGGGATCAGTCGGCTATGGCTACACCTTC
d_gene: .; j_gene: TRBJ2-4; v_gene: TRBV12-3/TRBV12-4; abundance: .; len: 13; CDR3aa: CASSLVQIDIQYF; CDR3nt: TGTGCCAGCAGTTTAGTACAGATAGACATTCAGTACTTC
d_gene: TRBD1; j_gene: TRBJ2-3; v_gene: TRBV6-5; abundance: .; len: 14; CDR3aa: CASSIRQGADTQYF; CDR3nt: TGTGCCAGCAGCATACGACAGGGGGCAGATACGCAGTATTTT
d_gene: .; j_gene: TRBJ1-2; v_gene: TRBV15; abundance: .; len: 15; CDR3aa: CATSRDPDARYGYTF; CDR3nt: TGTGCCACCAGCAGAGATCCGGACGCGCGCTATGGCTACACCTTC
d_gene: TRBD1; j_gene: TRBJ2-7; v_gene: TRBV29-1; abundance: .; len: 15; CDR3aa: CSVESRGDRGFEQYF; CDR3nt: TGCAGCGTTGAATCTCGCGGAGACAGGGGGTTCGAGCAGTACTTC
d_gene: .; j_gene: TRBJ1-3; v_gene: TRBV12-3/TRBV12-4; abundance: .; len: 12; CDR3aa: CASSRPGSTIYF; CDR3nt: TGTGCCAGCAGTAGACCAGGGAGCACCATATATTTT
d_gene: .; j_gene: TRBJ1-4; v_gene: TRBV6-2/TRBV6-3; abundance: once; len: 14; CDR3aa: CASSYSGGTRKLFF; CDR3nt: TGTGCCAGCAGTTACTCCGGCGGCACTAGGAAACTGTTTTTT
d_gene: TRBD1; j_gene: TRBJ1-2; v_gene: TRBV30; abundance: .; len: 12; CDR3aa: CAWSDRGRDYTF; CDR3nt: TGTGCCTGGAGTGACAGGGGAAGGGACTACACCTTC
d_gene: TRBD1; j_gene: TRBJ1-5; v_gene: TRBV19; abundance: .; len: 16; CDR3aa: CASSTMGQGGNQPQHF; CDR3nt: TGTGCCAGTAGCACTATGGGACAGGGGGGCAATCAGCCCCAGCATTTT
d_gene: .; j_gene: TRBJ1-2; v_gene: TRBV4-3; abundance: .; len: 14; CDR3aa: CASSQSRDGYGYTF; CDR3nt: TGCGCCAGCAGCCAGTCACGGGACGGCTATGGCTACACCTTC